This TCR beta chain came from a study of cytomegalovirus exposure and HLA in healthy donors (dated by TCRdb to 2015 to 2018). At the level of the whole study: In an earlier analysis of roughly 590 of the donors, about 270 Gb of sequence data and about 110 million unique TCR beta sequences from about 179 million T cells were reported. An early release covering approximately 600 HLA-typed donors comprised 250 to 350 gigabases of sequencing data and roughly 85 million unique TCR sequences. The genetic ancestry cluster associated with self-reported Caucasian donors included 80% to 90% of the 300 to 450 genotyped donors. The aim of the study was to test whether cataloging public T cell receptors could identify signatures of past pathogen exposure. The study used immunosequencing to profile the T cell repertoires of under 700 subjects and linked those repertoires to cytomegalovirus serostatus. Along with the roughly 610-subject first cohort, a separate validation cohort of over a hundred different subjects was used. High-throughput TCR immunosequencing, statistical association of individual TCRs with disease status, and machine learning were combined to predict cytomegalovirus infection status. A later analysis re-examined previously published TCR beta repertoires from just over 650 donors and added high-resolution HLA genotyping to investigate patterns of TCR occurrence. Rather than drawing on any new phenotypic data, the later analysis identified candidate immune exposures from TCR beta sequences and the way those sequences occurred across donors. An earlier analysis of about 620 of the donors applied high-throughput TCR beta sequencing to assess whether each TCR beta V gene segment acted as functional or pseudogenic. Donor age, sex, ethnicity and CMV serostatus were compiled alongside the repertoire data. A later genetic analysis used genome-wide SNP genotypes for about 65% of the 666 donors, treating that subset as a discovery cohort. All discovery cohort repertoires had been generated on a single sequencing platform. HLA typing covered class I and class II loci at four-digit resolution. Typing coverage differed by locus: A, B, C, DRB1 and DQB1 were typed in about 620-630 donors, DQA1 in roughly 500, DPA1 in some 600, and DPB1 in approximately 450. Four to six DR-DQ haplotypes were handled as single units for association and clustering, since linkage in the cohort was strong. On average, roughly 250,000 unique TCR beta nucleotide sequences were sequenced per donor among some 420 genotyped donors of the cohort, with approximately 18% of those sequences being non-productive. What the work shows at the level of the full study, not this receptor alone: A later genetic analysis associated a missense DCLRE1C variant with V-gene and J-gene trimming of TCR beta chains, and an independent cohort replicated the association. In a later analysis, HLA-associated TCR beta chains showed more clonal expansion and lower generation probabilities than non-associated chains that were equally common. CMV serostatus was the only immune exposure information available for the cohort. Because HLA typing was unavailable for some donors at each locus, only the typed subset was used in association tests. According to the authors, the approach could potentially be generalized to other disease states and immunological phenotypes. Only TCR beta chains were sequenced in this cohort, and the absence of alpha or paired-chain data limited detectable features. Strong co-occurrence of HLA alleles, especially DR and DQ, made assigning TCR associations to individual alleles difficult. Presence/absence analyses assumed roughly uniform sequencing depth across donors, an assumption that may not hold. A later analysis found that TCR association rates varied across HLA loci, with DRB1 alleles showing the most associated TCRs and HLA-C alleles the fewest. Correlated functional status among segregating V segments might be attributable to linkage disequilibrium, but an unknown experimental factor could not be ruled out. In the study, 150 to 200 TCR beta chains were listed as associated with cytomegalovirus. A later analysis associated around 16,000 TCR beta sequences with specific HLA alleles at a false discovery rate of 0.05. Cytomegalovirus status was reported to be diagnosed by the classifier with high specificity and sensitivity in both the original and validation cohorts. According to a later analysis, most CMV-associated TCR beta chains appeared to be HLA-restricted, and the HLA associations seemed to be driven largely by CMV exposure. According to a later analysis, parvovirus B19, influenza, CMV and Epstein-Barr virus appeared linked to several top co-occurrence clusters. Across donors, most TCR sequences were observed very rarely, whereas some public TCRs were present in many individuals. Because the 87-base-pair reads could not distinguish some IMGT-functional V segments, including TRBV6-2 and TRBV6-3, those segments were excluded. The sequencing pipeline was judged likely to have produced a cluster of highly shared sequence variants as a technical artifact. An earlier analysis of 587 of the donors showed that most TCR beta V segments appeared in productive rearrangements either about 90% or about 30% of the time, which broadly matched IMGT annotations. Compared with the approximately 670-donor mean, donors in an Asian-associated ancestry cluster had fewer N-insertions in productive TCRs, according to a later genetic analysis. Because counts were too low, roughly 16 rarely observed V segments, including chromosome 9 orphons, were left out of the earlier analysis of approximately 580 of the donors. A further reported finding was that TCR beta sequences accurately predicted the HLA-A and HLA-B alleles for most subjects in the first cohort. In vitro tests confirmed that three of the cytomegalovirus-associated TCR beta chains recognize cytomegalovirus antigens.

The table lists this clone with a count of one. The antigen it binds to is not known. Per-base quality was not reported, and no clone a single base away is much larger than it. The library came from the immunoSEQ multiplex PCR assay. A mixture of 60 forward primers for TCR Vbeta segments and 13 reverse primers for TCR Jbeta segments was used in the multiplex PCR. A multiplex PCR assay on genomic DNA amplified the CDR3 region of rearranged TCR beta genes. The Illumina HiSeq System was used to sequence the amplified TCR beta libraries as 87-base-pair reads. The study's processing was this. A later analysis tallied about 77 million unique TCR beta chains across the 550 to 850 repertoires, and about 10 million of those chains were shared by two or more donors. Raw reads were error-corrected and collapsed into unique sequences with a nearest-neighbor algorithm that merged closely related sequences to remove PCR and sequencing errors. V, D and J gene segments were assigned by aligning CDR3 sequences to IMGT reference sequences. For a sequence to be retained, a match of at least six nucleotides to both a V gene segment and a J gene segment was required. A rearrangement counted as productive if the CDR3 had no stop codons and remained in frame with V and J, and every other rearrangement counted as non-productive. Following IMGT convention, CDR3 was defined as the stretch from the second conserved V-encoded cysteine up to the conserved J-encoded phenylalanine. Sequences without an unambiguous match to a single V gene segment were excluded from the earlier analysis of about 640 of the donors. An earlier analysis of a few hundred of the donors called V segments functional above 56.7% productive rearrangements and segregating when the between-donor standard deviation exceeded 5%. A statistical classification framework was built to diagnose cytomegalovirus status from the catalog of TCR beta chain sequences. In a later analysis, V and J genes were assigned by comparing TCR nucleotide sequences against IMGT/GENE-DB human TR gene sequences. Using the TCRdist pipeline, a later analysis assigned CDR3 sequences along with most-parsimonious VDJ recombination scenarios. In a later analysis, every TCR beta chain was defined by the combination of its CDR3 amino acid sequence and its V-gene family, and reads without a unique V-gene family were dropped. To address suspected cross-contamination and a sequencing artifact, a later analysis removed some 620 highly shared, low-generation-probability nucleotide sequences. In a later analysis, a clonal expansion index was calculated for each public chain from normalized within-repertoire ranks of inferred template counts. In a later analysis, generation probabilities were computed using a VDJ recombination model fitted to out-of-frame rearrangements, and the results were checked against IGoR. In a later analysis, hypergeometric tests were used to score TCR-TCR, TCR-HLA and TCR-CMV co-occurrence, with a repertoire-size bias correction applied to TCR pairs. To estimate false discovery rates, a later analysis permuted the HLA or CMV assignments 20 times. In a later analysis, co-occurring TCRs were grouped with DBSCAN, and TCRdist sequence similarity was added when clustering was performed within HLA-allele-positive subsets. Repertoires with fewer than 30,000 or more than 120,000 public chains were left out of co-occurrence clustering, as were four to six repertoires with anomalous nucleotide sharing. Not all clones reach the TCRdb copy of this immuneACCESS table, which keeps in-frame sequences only. Checked studies attribute under half of the gap to unresolved V genes and leave the rest unexplained. The D gene and trimming were derived from the DNA, and the V and J assignments and clone size from that table. This sample is represented by about 120,000 clones; around 63% of them were singletons. The top ten clonotypes cover approximately 11% of the sample.

The cohort comprised some 730 healthy bone marrow donors. At the time of sampling, all cohort members were nominally healthy, though unrecorded immune exposures were likely present. The donor tested CMV seropositive and was one of the 289 seropositive cohort members. Every donor gave a peripheral blood sample, and the peripheral blood mononuclear cells from that sample were used for TCR beta sequencing. The Qiagen DNeasy Blood Extraction Kit was used to extract genomic DNA from the blood cell samples. V is pruned by 5 bases and J by 6 bases, leaving 7 bases of the junction without a gene match. The CDR1 and CDR2 encoded by the germline V gene are SQVTM and ANQGSEA. The CDR3 has 13 amino acids, counting the end cysteine and phenylalanine. The kept DNA is CDR3 alone, 39 bases in frame from the first base.

The sequence links TRBV29-1 to TRBJ2-7; the central 10 bases match TRBD1. The sample comprised PBMCs. This sequence originates from a man aged 40-49 years in good health and CMV-seropositive. The sequenced DNA is TGCAGCGTTTTCGTTCGGACAGGGGGCGAGCAGTACTTC. Its product reads: CSVFVRTGGEQYF.